The entry below gives a single TCR beta chain sequence along with its context. Its antigen is not known. V was pared by 3 bases and J by 0 bases, with 6 bases between. The CDR3 runs 15 residues. The germline V gene encodes CDR1 MDHEN and CDR2 SYDVKM. This sample was included in a study of T-cell reconstitution after alpha-beta-depleted transplantation in children. The library targeted TCRbeta and was prepared with unique molecular identifiers. Each CDR3 protein is one row after TCRdb ran MiXCR on the PCR reads. The sample lists approximately 350,000 distinct CDR3 sequences; around 15% were seen once. The study, taken as a whole, reports: Reports say that about two months after transplant, the alpha-beta T cells came out of several hundred graft clones that had expanded. Once a year had passed after transplant, T-cell counts and diversity came mostly from newly produced T cells. Surviving recipient T cells and thymic progenitors produced the high day-60 TCRbeta diversity seen in some patients.

This sequence was found in a male patient between 2 and 10 years old who had a stem cell transplant for acute lymphoblastic leukemia, so the T cells may come from the graft donor. The chain has TRBV28 and TRBJ2-6; D ambiguous. The material was PBMCs, mostly from graft donor cells, obtained 360 days after TCRalphabeta/CD19-depleted stem cell transplant. Written as DNA, the CDR3 is TGTGCCAGCAGTTTTTTCAGCTCTGGGGCCAACGTCCTGACTTTC. Protein: CASSFFSSGANVLTF. Variable domain in full (rest from reference TRBV28 and TRBJ2-6): DVKVTQSSRYLVKRTGEKVFLECVQDMDHENMFWYRQDPGLGLRLIYFSYDVKMKEKGDIPEGYSVSREKKERFSLILESASTNQTSMYLCASSFFSSGANVLTFGAGSRLTVL.